Below, 27 T cell receptor beta chains from the same sample are listed, as sequenced in a study of blood T cell repertoires in COVID-19. The data were produced by immunoSEQ multiplex PCR, yet TCRdb's version contains in-frame clones alone and is incomplete. The data contain over 200,000 clones, nearly 90% of them seen just once; the ten biggest clones take up approximately 11%. Material: PBMCs or T cells enriched from blood (not recorded which). The receptors were gathered from a man in his thirties or forties who had recovered from COVID-19.

This sequence joins TRBV19 and TRBJ2-5; the match to TRBD1 covers 9 bases. Germline V lookup: CDR1 LNHDA, CDR2 SQIVND (reference sequence). This CDR3 has 16 residues. Unmatched junction bases numbered 12, after V lost 4 bases and J lost 6 bases. CDR3 in amino acids: CASSTTGTGYAKTQYF. CDR3 DNA sequence: TGTGCCAGTAGTACAACCGGGACAGGGTATGCGAAGACCCAGTACTTC.

The chain combines TRBV19 with TRBJ2-5; D is uncertain. The CDR3 has 13 residues. The V gene's germline CDR1 is LNHDA and CDR2 SQIVND (reference sequence). Trimming pared 5 bases from V and 6 bases from J, leaving 13 bases between. CDR3 in amino acids: CASSFPSSQTQYF. In nucleotides, the CDR3 is TGTGCCAGTAGTTTCCCCAGTTCGCAGACCCAGTACTTC.

The chain uses TRBV7-2 and TRBJ1-6; D may be TRBD1 (5 bases). V was trimmed by 5 bases and J by 13 bases, leaving 27 bases between them. Germline-derived CDR1 and CDR2 are SGHTA and FQGNSA. The CDR3 has 17 amino acids. CDR3 sequence: CASSPKTPIVPGLPLHF. The CDR3 nucleotides read TGTGCCAGCAGCCCGAAAACGCCGATAGTACCGGGACTGCCCCTCCACTTT.

A few counts support this clone. The genes are TRBV7-6 and TRBJ1-2, with 10 positions matching TRBD1. V dropped 4 bases and J dropped 3; count of bases not matched to a gene: 5. Germline V CDR1 and CDR2: SGHVS, FNYEAQ. The CDR3 sequence is 15 residues long. In DNA, the CDR3 is TGTGCCAGCAGCTCCGCCGGGACAGGGGACTATGGCTACACCTTC. Protein: CASSSAGTGDYGYTF.

The CDR3 sequence: CASSSAGGGTGHDTGELFF. Written as DNA, the CDR3 is TGTGCCAGTAGTTCCGCCGGGGGAGGGACAGGGCATGACACCGGGGAGCTGTTTTTT. The chain carries TRBV19 and TRBJ2-2, with 9 bases identical to TRBD1. V was clipped by 5 bases and J by 3 bases; unmatched bases: 16. Germline CDR1 LNHDA, CDR2 SQIVND (reference sequence). The CDR3 totals 19 residues. The full variable domain, in which reference TRBV19 and TRBJ2-2 provide the parts outside the CDR3, is DGGITQSPKYLFRKEGQNVTLSCEQNLNHDAMYWYRQDPGQGLRLIYYSQIVNDFQKGDIAEGYSVSREKKESFPLTVTSAQKNPTAFYLCASSSAGGGTGHDTGELFFGEGSRLTVL.

The chain couples TRBV18 to TRBJ1-2; a possible D gene is TRBD1 (5 bases). Germline lookup yields CDR1 KGHSH and CDR2 LQKENI. The CDR3 covers 15 residues. V gave up 3 bases and J gave up 5 bases, with 16 bases separating them. The CDR3 loop is CASSPTAGEGYGYTF. CDR3 DNA sequence: TGTGCCAGCTCACCCACCGCGGGGGAAGGGTATGGCTACACCTTC. The full variable domain, its missing parts supplied by reference TRBV18 and TRBJ1-2, is NAGVMQNPRHLVRRRGQEARLRCSPMKGHSHVYWYRQLPEEGLKFMVYLQKENIIDESGMPKERFSAEFPKEGPSILRIQQVVRGDSAAYFCASSPTAGEGYGYTFGSGTRLTVV.

V usage is TRBV10-1 and J usage is TRBJ2-2; 11 nucleotides match TRBD2. After removal of 5 bases from V and 2 bases from J, the junction contained 1 base not matched to a gene. The CDR3 runs 15 residues. Germline lookup yields CDR1 WNHNN and CDR2 SYGVQD (reference sequence). The CDR3 here is CASSRLAGNTGELFF. CDR3 nucleotide sequence: TGCGCCAGCAGTCGACTAGCGGGAAACACCGGGGAGCTGTTTTTT.

The CDR3 here is CASSRGANTEAFF. In DNA form, the CDR3 reads TGTGCCAGCAGTCGGGGGGCTAACACTGAAGCTTTCTTT. The rearrangement joins TRBV27 to TRBJ1-1, with TRBD1 as a possible D gene (6 bases). CDR3 length equals 13 residues. V lost 5 bases, J lost 2 bases, and 9 bases lay in between. Germline V CDR1 and CDR2: MNHEY, SMNVEV (reference sequence).

The CDR3 here is CATSDFSGGGRFF. In DNA form, the CDR3 reads TGTGCCACCAGTGATTTTTCTGGCGGGGGGAGGTTCTTC. V gene TRBV24-1 combines with J gene TRBJ2-1; TRBD2 matches at 8 bases. Germline V gives CDR1 KGHDR, CDR2 SFDVKD. The CDR3 contains 13 residues. Trimming cost V 1 base and J 15 bases; bases outside gene matches: 7.

The genes are TRBV4-3 and TRBJ1-6; D is unresolved. Germline V lookup: CDR1 LGHNA, CDR2 YSLEER. V lost 0 bases and J 6 bases, leaving 6 bases between the germline ends. The CDR3 has 14 amino acids. The chain's CDR3 is CASSQDEVNSPLHF. The CDR3 coding sequence is TGCGCCAGCAGCCAAGACGAGGTTAATTCACCCCTCCACTTT.

The chain combines TRBV12-3 or TRBV12-4 with TRBJ1-1, with D possibly being TRBD1 (6 bases). The CDR3 loop spans 13 amino acids. With 5 bases removed from V and 6 bases from J, the gap between germline ends came to 13 bases. CDR3 region: CASSPEGGSEAFF. CDR3 nucleotides: TGTGCCAGCAGTCCCGAGGGGGGGTCTGAAGCTTTCTTT.

The V and J genes are TRBV2 and TRBJ1-2; D unclear. Germline-derived CDR1 and CDR2 are SNHLY and FYNNEI. V shed 8 bases and J shed 2 bases, with 9 bases lying between them. The CDR3 covers 12 residues. CDR3 residues: CASYRVNYGYTF. The CDR3 DNA is TGTGCCAGCTATCGGGTAAACTATGGCTACACCTTC. Looking up the rest from reference TRBV2 and TRBJ1-2 gives the full variable domain: EPEVTQTPSHQVTQMGQEVILRCVPISNHLYFYWYRQILGQKVEFLVSFYNNEISEKSEIFDDQFSVERPDGSNFTLKIRSTKLEDSAMYFCASYRVNYGYTFGSGTRLTVV.

The chain has TRBV4-1 and TRBJ1-5; D not certain. From germline, CDR1 is MGHRA and CDR2 YSYEKL. The CDR3 sequence is 15 residues long. V gave up 1 base and J gave up 4 bases, with 11 bases separating them. CDR3 coding DNA: TGCGCCAGCAGCCAAGCTCACTTGCCGAATCAGCCCCAGCATTTT. This gives the protein CASSQAHLPNQPQHF.

This clone was observed a few times. The rearrangement uses TRBV18 and TRBJ2-7, with 7 bases aligning to TRBD1. Trimming took 4 bases from V and 5 from J; bases not matched to a gene: 8. Germline CDR1 reads KGHSH; CDR2 reads LQKENI. CDR3 length: 14 residues. The CDR3 sequence is CASSLQQGSHEQYF. The CDR3 nucleotides are TGTGCCAGCTCACTACAACAGGGGTCCCACGAGCAGTACTTC.

The chain employs TRBV9 and TRBJ1-2; D is possibly TRBD1 (6 bases). Germline V gives CDR1 SGDLS, CDR2 YYNGEE. This CDR3 is 17 amino acids long. Trimming removed 4 bases at V and 0 bases at J, with 19 bases between. Here the CDR3 DNA reads TGTGCCAGCAGCTCCCTACCCACTGGGGGCGCTAACTATGGCTACACCTTC. This gives the protein CASSSLPTGGANYGYTF.

The chain has TRBV18 and TRBJ2-7; weak D call: TRBD1 (6 bases). The CDR3 is 13 amino acids. Trimming shortened V by 3 bases and J by 8 bases, and 14 bases separated the two germline ends. In germline, CDR1 is KGHSH, CDR2 LQKENI. The CDR3 is CASSPGTLPQQYF. The CDR3 nucleotides are TGTGCCAGCTCACCCGGGACACTTCCCCAGCAGTACTTC. The full variable domain, completed using reference TRBV18 and TRBJ2-7, is NAGVMQNPRHLVRRRGQEARLRCSPMKGHSHVYWYRQLPEEGLKFMVYLQKENIIDESGMPKERFSAEFPKEGPSILRIQQVVRGDSAAYFCASSPGTLPQQYFGPGTRLTVT.

This chain links TRBV3-1 (or the pseudogene TRBV3-2) with TRBJ2-5; TRBD1 matches at 10 bases. This CDR3 is 18 amino acids long. Per the germline V gene, CDR1 is LGHDT and CDR2 is YNNKEL (reference sequence). J was trimmed by 3 bases and V by 1 base; bases with no gene match: 11. CDR3 DNA sequence: TGTGCCAGCAGCCAAGTTTACCTACCGGGACAGGGGAAAGAGACCCAGTACTTC. This gives the protein CASSQVYLPGQGKETQYF.

The chain carries TRBV4-3 and TRBJ2-7; 8 nucleotides agree with TRBD1. The CDR3 is made up of 15 amino acids. In germline, CDR1 is LGHNA, CDR2 YSLEER. V trimming: 1 base; J trimming: 4 bases; junction bases outside the gene matches: 6. CDR3 region: CASSQVGTGPYEQYF. The DNA of the CDR3 is TGCGCCAGCAGCCAAGTCGGGACAGGCCCTTACGAGCAGTACTTC.

The gene calls are TRBV28 and TRBJ2-7; tentative D call: TRBD1 (6 bases). CDR3 size: 13 residues. V shed 10 bases and J shed 2 bases, with 15 bases lying between them. Germline V gene lookup returns CDR1 MDHEN and CDR2 SYDVKM. The CDR3 protein is CATYRDIAYEQYF. The CDR3 nucleotides are TGTGCCACTTATAGGGACATAGCCTACGAGCAGTACTTC.

The V call is TRBV6-2 or TRBV6-3, the J call TRBJ1-3; the D is unclear. Trimming stripped 6 bases from V and 1 base from J, with 10 bases between. The V gene's germline CDR1 is MNHEY and CDR2 SVGEGT. This CDR3 is built from 14 residues. This CDR3 is CASSIELSGNTIYF. In DNA form, the CDR3 reads TGTGCCAGCAGCATAGAGTTGTCTGGAAACACCATATATTTT.

This rearrangement joins TRBV6-5 to TRBJ2-4; possibly TRBD1 for D (6 bases). Germline V gene data show CDR1 as MNHEY and CDR2 as SVGAGI. Trimming took off 4 bases at V and 6 bases at J, with 7 bases between the two ends. This CDR3 comprises 12 residues. CDR3 in DNA: TGTGCCAGCAGTTTACAGGGAAACATTCAGTACTTC. This sequence encodes CASSLQGNIQYF.

The chain couples TRBV11-1 to TRBJ2-2; D gene uncertain. Germline V gives CDR1 SGHAT, CDR2 FQDESV (reference sequence). The V end lost 5 bases, the J end lost 3 bases, and 10 bases lay between the germline ends. This CDR3 has 14 amino acids. DNA of the CDR3: TGTGCCAGCAGCCTGGAGTTTTACACCGGGGAGCTGTTTTTT. It specifies CASSLEFYTGELFF.

The J gene is TRBJ1-1, the V gene TRBV18; perhaps TRBD1 as D (6 bases). Per germline, CDR1 KGHSH and CDR2 LQKENI. The V and J ends lost 4 bases and 3 bases respectively, with 21 bases between them. The CDR3 totals 17 residues. The CDR3 bases are TGTGCCAGCTCACGGACAGAGAGGGTTCTCGTGGACACTGAAGCTTTCTTT. Amino acids: CASSRTERVLVDTEAFF.

The gene calls are TRBV6-5 and TRBJ2-3; possibly TRBD2 for D (5 bases). The CDR3 is 16 amino acids. Germline loops: CDR1 MNHEY, CDR2 SVGAGI. Between the trimmed V and J ends, which lost 0 bases and 4 bases, there was a span of 14 bases. CDR3 bases: TGTGCCAGCAGTTACTCGAGGGAGTCGGATCCAGATACGCAGTATTTT. Protein product: CASSYSRESDPDTQYF.

The genes are TRBV4-2 and TRBJ2-2; no firm D call. The germline V and J ends were trimmed by 6 bases and 1 base, with 15 bases remaining between them. Germline CDR1 reads LGHNA; CDR2 reads YNFKEQ. CDR3 size: 16 residues. CDR3 region: CASRAGSLENTGELFF. Here the CDR3 DNA reads TGTGCCAGCAGGGCCGGGTCACTCGAGAACACCGGGGAGCTGTTTTTT.

The J gene is TRBJ1-2, the V gene TRBV5-6; D gene unclear. Germline lookup yields CDR1 SGHDT and CDR2 YYEEEE. The CDR3 extends over 12 amino acids. V gave up 7 bases and J gave up 5 bases, with 12 bases separating them. Here the CDR3 DNA reads TGTGCCAGCTTCTTAGCCGGATATGGCTACACCTTC. Its protein product is CASFLAGYGYTF.

V is TRBV6-5 and J is TRBJ2-5; 8 bases map to TRBD2. Germline values: CDR1 MNHEY, CDR2 SVGAGI. The CDR3 has 15 amino acids. V shed 2 bases, J shed 5 bases, and the junction held 7 bases outside the gene matches. The CDR3 sequence is CASSYNRGGVETQYF. The CDR3 coding sequence is TGTGCCAGCAGTTACAACCGGGGGGGCGTTGAGACCCAGTACTTC.